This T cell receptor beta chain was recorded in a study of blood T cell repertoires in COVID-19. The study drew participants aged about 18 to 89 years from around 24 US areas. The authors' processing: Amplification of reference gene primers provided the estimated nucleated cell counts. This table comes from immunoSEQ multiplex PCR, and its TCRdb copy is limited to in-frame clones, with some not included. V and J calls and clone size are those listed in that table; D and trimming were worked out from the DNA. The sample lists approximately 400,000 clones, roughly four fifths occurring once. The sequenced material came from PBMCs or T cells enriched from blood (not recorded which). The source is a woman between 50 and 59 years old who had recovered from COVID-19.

The CDR3 DNA reads as TGTGCCAGCTCACTGAAAACAGGACAGGCGGGTGTCGAAAAACTGTTTTTT. Translation: CASSLKTGQAGVEKLFF. The gene calls are TRBV18 and TRBJ1-4, with 7 bases matching TRBD1. The trim removed 4 bases at V and 8 bases at J, leaving 16 bases unmatched. Per the germline V gene, CDR1 is KGHSH and CDR2 is LQKENI. The CDR3 sequence is 17 residues long.